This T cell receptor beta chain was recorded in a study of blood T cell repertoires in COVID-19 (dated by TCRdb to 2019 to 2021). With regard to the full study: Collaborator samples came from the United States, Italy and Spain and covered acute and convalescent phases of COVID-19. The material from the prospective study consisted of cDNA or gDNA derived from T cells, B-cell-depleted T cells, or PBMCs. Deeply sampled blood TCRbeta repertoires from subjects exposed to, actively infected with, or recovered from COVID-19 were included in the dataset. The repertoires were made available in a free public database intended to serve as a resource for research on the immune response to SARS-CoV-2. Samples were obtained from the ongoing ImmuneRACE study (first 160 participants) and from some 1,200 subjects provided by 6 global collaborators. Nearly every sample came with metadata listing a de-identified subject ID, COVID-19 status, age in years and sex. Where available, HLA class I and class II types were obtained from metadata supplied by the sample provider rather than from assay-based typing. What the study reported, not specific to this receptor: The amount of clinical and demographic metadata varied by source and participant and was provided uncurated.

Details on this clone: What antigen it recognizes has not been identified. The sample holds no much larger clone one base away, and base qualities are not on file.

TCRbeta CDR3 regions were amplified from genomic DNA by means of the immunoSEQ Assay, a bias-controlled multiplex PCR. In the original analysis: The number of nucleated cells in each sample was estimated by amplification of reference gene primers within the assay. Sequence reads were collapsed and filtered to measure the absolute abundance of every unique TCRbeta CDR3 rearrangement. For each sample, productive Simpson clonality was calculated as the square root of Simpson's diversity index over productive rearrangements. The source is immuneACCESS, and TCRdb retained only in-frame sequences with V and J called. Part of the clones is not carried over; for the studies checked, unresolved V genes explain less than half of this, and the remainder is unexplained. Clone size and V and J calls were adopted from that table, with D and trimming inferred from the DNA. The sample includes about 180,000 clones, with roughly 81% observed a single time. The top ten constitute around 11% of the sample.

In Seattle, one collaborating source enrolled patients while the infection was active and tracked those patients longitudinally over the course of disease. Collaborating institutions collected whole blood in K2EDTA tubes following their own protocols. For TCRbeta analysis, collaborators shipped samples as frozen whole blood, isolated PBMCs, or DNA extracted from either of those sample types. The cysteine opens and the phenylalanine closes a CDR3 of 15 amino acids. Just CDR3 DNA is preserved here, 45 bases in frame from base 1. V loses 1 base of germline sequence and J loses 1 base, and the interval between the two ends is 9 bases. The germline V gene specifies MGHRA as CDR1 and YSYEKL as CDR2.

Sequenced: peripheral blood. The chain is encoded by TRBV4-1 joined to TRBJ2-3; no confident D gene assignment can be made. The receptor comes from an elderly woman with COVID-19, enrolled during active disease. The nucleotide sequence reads TGCGCCAGCAGCCAAGTGGCCCTAGGCACAGATACGCAGTATTTT. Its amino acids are CASSQVALGTDTQYF.